The source of this T cell receptor (beta chain) is a study of T cells after yellow fever vaccination. V dropped 6 bases and J dropped 0 bases, with 12 bases sitting between them. The CDR3 covers 15 residues. Study outcomes and limitations: Among all clonotypes, a small share was observed in both CD4 and CD8 compartments.

MiXCR, applied by TCRdb to the 5' RACE reads, yields one record per CDR3 protein. The repertoire holds hundreds of thousands of distinct CDR3 sequences, with approximately 15% as singletons. This clonotype was observed a few times. Its antigen remains unknown. The TCR comes from a man aged 25-40 years who received the YFV17D yellow fever vaccine. The sample was PBMCs, taken on the day of the yellow fever booster vaccination. This chain links TRBV12-3 or TRBV12-4 with TRBJ2-1; no reliable D call. The CDR3 DNA follows: TGTGCCAGCAGCAACGGACCCGGCTCCTACAATGAGCAGTTCTTC. This gives the protein CASSNGPGSYNEQFF.